These T cell receptor beta chains were read from a single sample in a study of blood T cells in healthy people across ages. Via MiXCR, TCRdb re-called the 5' RACE reads, giving one row per CDR3 protein. The sample lists approximately 2,000,000 distinct CDR3 sequences, approximately 40% seen once, with 20% to 25% in the top ten. Sequences were obtained from blood. These receptors all stem from a human donor in good health. Both conserved end residues are part of each CDR3. D genes are given only for firm matches. Size is stated for part of the rows, as once, few or many counts, or as a class when the clone is expanded.

clone size | D gene | J gene | V gene | CDR3 length | CDR3 protein | CDR3 DNA
. | TRBD1 | TRBJ2-5 | TRBV7-3 | 14 | CASSAQGERETQYF | TGTGCCAGCAGCGCTCAGGGGGAGCGCGAGACCCAGTACTTC
. | TRBD1 | TRBJ2-7 | TRBV16 | 16 | CASSQSGRDRSYEQYF | TGTGCCAGCAGCCAATCGGGCAGGGACAGATCCTACGAGCAGTACTTC
. | . | TRBJ2-5 | TRBV7-2 | 15 | CASSLYASLQETQYF | TGTGCCAGCAGCTTATATGCATCCCTACAAGAGACCCAGTACTTC
. | TRBD2 | TRBJ2-3 | TRBV2 | 14 | CATGGLAATDTQYF | TGTGCCACGGGCGGCCTAGCGGCAACAGATACGCAGTATTTT
few | . | TRBJ1-2 | TRBV7-9 | 13 | CASSHGGSTGCTF | TGTGCCAGCAGCCACGGGGGTTCAACAGGCTGCACCTTC
. | TRBD2 | TRBJ2-5 | TRBV20-1 | 15 | CSARVSAGVQETQYF | TGCAGTGCTAGAGTATCCGCGGGGGTCCAAGAGACCCAGTACTTC
many | . | TRBJ1-2 | TRBV15 | 19 | CATSRGGKPGHTTNYGYTF | TGTGCCACCAGCAGGGGTGGAAAACCGGGACACACTACTAACTATGGCTACACCTTC
. | . | TRBJ2-7 | TRBV28 | 14 | CASSPGQGMYEQYF | TGTGCCAGCAGTCCGGGACAAGGGATGTACGAGCAGTACTTC
. | . | TRBJ1-4 | TRBV11-2 | 17 | CASSSPPGSSTNEKLFF | TGTGCCAGCAGCTCCCCCCCAGGGTCCTCAACTAATGAAAAACTGTTTTTT
few | . | TRBJ1-2 | TRBV28 | 16 | CASSSDDSRRGYGYTF | TGTGCCAGCAGTTCCGACGACAGCCGACGGGGCTATGGCTACACCTTC
. | . | TRBJ2-7 | TRBV7-2 | 14 | CASSPNDRSYEQYF | TGTGCCAGCAGCCCCAATGACAGGTCCTACGAGCAGTACTTC